This T cell receptor (beta chain) was recovered during a study of post-analysis software for immune sequencing data. Findings of the study overall: Compared with controls, patients showed significantly lower normalized Chao1 diversity. By F measure, samples from a shared preparation batch strongly co-clustered. A few TRBV segments occurring more often in patients than controls included TRBV5-6, TRBV5-1 and TRBV20-1.

There are many counts of this clonotype. Its antigen is unidentified. Carried by the TCR beta cDNA libraries were unique molecular identifiers. Roughly 450,000 cDNA molecules came from approximately 1 to 10 million T cells. Each CDR3 protein gets one entry after TCRdb re-called the PCR reads with MiXCR. Here the sample spans fewer than 850,000 distinct CDR3 sequences, 30% being singletons. V was trimmed by 3 bases and J by 0 bases, leaving 6 bases between them. The CDR3 is 12 amino acids. Germline assignment: CDR1 DFQATT and CDR2 SNEGSKA (reference sequence). The clonotype was recovered from a girl aged 10-17 years with multiple sclerosis. The sequenced material came from blood. This chain links TRBV20-1 with TRBJ2-7; D remains unclear. CDR3 sequence reads: CSARGSSYEQYF. In DNA, the CDR3 is TGCAGTGCTAGGGGTAGCTCCTACGAGCAGTACTTC.